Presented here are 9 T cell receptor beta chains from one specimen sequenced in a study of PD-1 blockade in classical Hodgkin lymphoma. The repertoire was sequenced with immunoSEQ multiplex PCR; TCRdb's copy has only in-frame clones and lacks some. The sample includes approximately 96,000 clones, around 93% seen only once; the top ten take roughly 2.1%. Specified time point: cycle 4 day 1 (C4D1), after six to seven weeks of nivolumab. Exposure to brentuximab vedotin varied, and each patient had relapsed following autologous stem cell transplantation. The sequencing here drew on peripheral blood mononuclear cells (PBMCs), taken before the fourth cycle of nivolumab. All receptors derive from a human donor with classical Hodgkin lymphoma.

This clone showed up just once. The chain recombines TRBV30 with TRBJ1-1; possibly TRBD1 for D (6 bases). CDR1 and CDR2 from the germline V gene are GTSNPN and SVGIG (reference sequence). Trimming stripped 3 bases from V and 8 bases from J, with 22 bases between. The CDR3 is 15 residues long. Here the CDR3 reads CAWSRAGGAAPEAFF. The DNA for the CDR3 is TGTGCCTGGAGCCGGGCCGGGGGGGCAGCCCCGGAAGCTTTCTTT.

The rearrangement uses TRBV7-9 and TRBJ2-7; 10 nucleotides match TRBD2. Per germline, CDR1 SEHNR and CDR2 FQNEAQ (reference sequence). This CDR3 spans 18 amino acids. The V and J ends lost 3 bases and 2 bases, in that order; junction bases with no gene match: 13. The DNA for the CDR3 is TGTGCCAGCAGCTTGGGAAGCCTAGCGGGAGACGGGGCCTACGAGCAGTACTTC. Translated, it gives CASSLGSLAGDGAYEQYF. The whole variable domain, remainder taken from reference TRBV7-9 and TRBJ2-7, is DTGVSQNPRHKITKRGQNVTFRCDPISEHNRLYWYRQTLGQGPEFLTYFQNEAQLEKSRLLSDRFSAERPKGSFSTLEIQRTEQGDSAMYLCASSLGSLAGDGAYEQYFGPGTRLTVT.

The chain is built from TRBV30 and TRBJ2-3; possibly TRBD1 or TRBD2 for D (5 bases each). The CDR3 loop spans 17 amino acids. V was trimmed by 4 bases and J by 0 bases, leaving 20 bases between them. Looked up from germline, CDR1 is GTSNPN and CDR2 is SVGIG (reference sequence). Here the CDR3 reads CAWTGRRSGSSTDTQYF. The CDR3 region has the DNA TGTGCCTGGACAGGGAGACGAAGTGGGAGCAGCACAGATACGCAGTATTTT.

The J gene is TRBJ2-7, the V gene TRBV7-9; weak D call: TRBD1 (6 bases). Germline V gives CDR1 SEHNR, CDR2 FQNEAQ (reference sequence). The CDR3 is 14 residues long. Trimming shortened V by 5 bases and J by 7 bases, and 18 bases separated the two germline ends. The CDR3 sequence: CASSPFTQGYEQYF. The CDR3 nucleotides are TGTGCCAGCAGCCCCTTTACACAGGGTTATGAGCAGTACTTC.

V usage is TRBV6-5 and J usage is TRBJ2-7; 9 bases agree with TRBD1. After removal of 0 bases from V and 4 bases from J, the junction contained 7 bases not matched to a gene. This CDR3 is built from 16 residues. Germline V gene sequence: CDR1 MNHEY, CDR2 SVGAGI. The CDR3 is CASSYSSTGGGYEQYF. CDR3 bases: TGTGCCAGCAGTTACTCTTCGACAGGGGGTGGTTACGAGCAGTACTTC.

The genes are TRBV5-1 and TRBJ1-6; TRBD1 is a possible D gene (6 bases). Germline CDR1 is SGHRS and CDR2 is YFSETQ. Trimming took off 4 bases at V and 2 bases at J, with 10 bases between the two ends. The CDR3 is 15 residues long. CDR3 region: CASSPGTTYNSPLHF. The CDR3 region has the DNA TGCGCCAGCAGCCCTGGGACAACCTATAATTCACCCCTCCACTTT.

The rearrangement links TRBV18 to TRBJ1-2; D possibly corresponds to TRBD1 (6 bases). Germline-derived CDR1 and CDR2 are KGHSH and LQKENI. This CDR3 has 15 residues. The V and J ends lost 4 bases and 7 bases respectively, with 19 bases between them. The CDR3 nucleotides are TGTGCCAGCTCACTCACAGGGTCGGACATAGGTGGCTACACCTTC. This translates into CASSLTGSDIGGYTF.

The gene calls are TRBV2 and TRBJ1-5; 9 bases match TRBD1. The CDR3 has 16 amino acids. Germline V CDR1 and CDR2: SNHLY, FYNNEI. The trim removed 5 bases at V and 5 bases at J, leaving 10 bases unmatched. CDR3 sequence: CASSPDRGLEYQPQHF. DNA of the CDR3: TGTGCCAGCAGTCCGGACAGGGGATTAGAATATCAGCCCCAGCATTTT.

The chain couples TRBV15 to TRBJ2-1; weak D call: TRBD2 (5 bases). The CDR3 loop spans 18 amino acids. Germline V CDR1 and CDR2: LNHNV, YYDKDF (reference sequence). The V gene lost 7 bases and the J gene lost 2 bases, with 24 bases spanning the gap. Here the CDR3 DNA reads TGTGCCACCACTTATACCTTGTTGAGAAGCGGAACCTACAATGAGCAGTTCTTC. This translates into CATTYTLLRSGTYNEQFF.